This is a list of T cell receptor beta chains from one sample in a study of CD8+CD57+ T cells in acquired aplastic anemia. Via MiXCR, TCRdb re-called the reads, giving one row per CDR3 protein. Altogether about 210,000 distinct CDR3 sequences are present, approximately 35% being singletons, with the ten largest covering around 1.1%. The sequencing input was sorted CD4+, CD8+, or CD8+CD57+ T cells (not recorded which) from PBMCs. Receptors originate from a human donor in good health, serving as a control. Both conserved end residues are part of each CDR3. A D gene is named only where the DNA matches it firmly. Expanded clones get a size class; other rows say once, few or many, or leave the size out.

TRBJ1-2,TRBV29-1,TRBD1,NA,TGCAGCGTACACAGGGGCCCCCACTATGGCTACACCTTC,CSVHRGPHYGYTF
TRBJ2-7,TRBV10-2,NA,NA,TGTGCCAGCAGTTACTCGGGTGGAGGGTCCGAGAACGAGCAGTACTTC,CASSYSGGGSENEQYF
TRBJ1-5,TRBV7-3,NA,NA,TGTGCCAGCAGTTGGGGGGGCAATCAGCCCCAGCATTTT,CASSWGGNQPQHF
TRBJ2-3,TRBV19,NA,many,TGTGCCAGTAGTTCCTGGGGAACAGATACGCAGTATTTT,CASSSWGTDTQYF
TRBJ2-2,TRBV5-1,TRBD2,few,TGCGCCAGCAGCTCCGGACTAGCGGGGGGGCGAGGCACCGGGGAGCTGTTTTTT,CASSSGLAGGRGTGELFF
TRBJ2-7,TRBV6-1,NA,many,TGTGCCAGCAGTGAATTCAGGGAGATCTTTAGTTTC,CASSEFREIFSF
TRBJ2-7,TRBV19,NA,many,TGTGCCAGTAGTATCGTCCACCTTCGCTACGAGCAGTACTTC,CASSIVHLRYEQYF
TRBJ1-1,TRBV7-9,TRBD1,NA,TGTGCCAGCAGCCGCTGGAATTACAGGGGATCCGTGAACACTGAAGCTTTCTTT,CASSRWNYRGSVNTEAFF
TRBJ1-6,TRBV20-1,TRBD1,once,TGCAGTGCTTCCAGGGGGCGAAATTTACCCCTCCACTTT,CSASRGRNLPLHF
TRBJ1-1,TRBV19,NA,many,TGTGCCAGTAGTCCCAGGGTGGTAAGCGGCACTGAAGCTTTCTTT,CASSPRVVSGTEAFF
TRBJ2-5,TRBV10-3,NA,many,TGTGCCATCAGTGAGTTGGGTGAGACCCAGTACTTC,CAISELGETQYF
TRBJ2-5,TRBV10-3,NA,many,TGTGCCATCAGTGAGTCGAGGGAGACCCAGTACTTC,CAISESRETQYF
TRBJ1-5,TRBV3-1,NA,NA,TGTGCCAGCAGCCAAGGTTGGACAGTGGACCAGCCCCAGCATTTT,CASSQGWTVDQPQHF
TRBJ1-2,TRBV7-2,NA,many,TGTGCCAGCAGCCAGGACGCCGGGGGCTATGGCTACACCTTC,CASSQDAGGYGYTF
TRBJ1-2,TRBV18,NA,NA,TGTGCCAGCTCAGAGGACAGTTTCTATGGCTACACCTTC,CASSEDSFYGYTF
TRBJ1-2,TRBV30,NA,few,TGTGCCTGGAGTGTATCCCCGCTCCAAGGGGGCTACACCTTC,CAWSVSPLQGGYTF
TRBJ2-1,TRBV2,NA,NA,TGTGCCAGCAGTGTCTTATCGAGCTCCTACAATGAGCAGTTCTTC,CASSVLSSSYNEQFF
TRBJ2-5,TRBV5-1,NA,NA,TGCGCCAGCAGTGAAGTGCCTAGCCCCGAAGAGACCCAGTACTTC,CASSEVPSPEETQYF
TRBJ2-1,TRBV5-1,NA,few,TGCGCCAGCAGCTTGGGGAGCCAAGTCTACAATGAGCAGTTCTTC,CASSLGSQVYNEQFF
TRBJ2-1,TRBV5-1,NA,few,TGCGCCAGCAGCTGGAATGGACAGCCGACCTACAATGAGCAGTTCTTC,CASSWNGQPTYNEQFF
TRBJ2-7,TRBV11-2,TRBD2,few,TGTGCCAGCAGCTTAAGAATAGCGGGGGACCCCTACGAGCAGTACTTC,CASSLRIAGDPYEQYF
TRBJ2-1,TRBV7-8,NA,NA,TGTGCCAGCAGCTTATCCCCTAGCTACAATGAGCAGTTCTTC,CASSLSPSYNEQFF
TRBJ1-1,TRBV6-1,TRBD1,NA,TGTGCCAGCAGGGGACAGGGAGCCCCTGTCACTGAAGCTTTCTTT,CASRGQGAPVTEAFF
TRBJ1-1,TRBV29-1,TRBD1,many,TGCAGCGTTGCTACAGGGGAGAGTATAGCTTTCTTT,CSVATGESIAFF
TRBJ1-5,TRBV30,NA,NA,TGTGCCTGGAGTGTAAGGGGGAAACATCAGCCCCAGCATTTT,CAWSVRGKHQPQHF
TRBJ2-6,TRBV15,NA,NA,TGTGCCACCAGCCCCACGACAATACAGGACAGCTCTGGGGCCAACGTCCTGACTTTC,CATSPTTIQDSSGANVLTF
TRBJ2-2,TRBV12-3/TRBV12-4,NA,NA,TGTGCCAGCAGTACCCAGACGGCTACCGGGGAGCTGTTTTTT,CASSTQTATGELFF
TRBJ2-3,TRBV5-1,NA,NA,TGCGCCAGCAGCTCGTGGAGTGCTGGCACAGATACGCAGTATTTT,CASSSWSAGTDTQYF
TRBJ1-1,TRBV13,NA,once,TGTGCCAGCAGCCCCCTTTCGGCAGGGTGGTACACACGCACTGAAGCTTTCTTT,CASSPLSAGWYTRTEAFF
TRBJ2-7,TRBV7-3,NA,NA,TGTGCCAGCAGCTCTTCACAGGGATACGAGCAGTACTTC,CASSSSQGYEQYF
TRBJ1-2,TRBV2,NA,many,TGTGCCAGCAGTGGACTCGTAGGTCGGGAGACCTTC,CASSGLVGRETF
TRBJ1-1,TRBV5-4,TRBD1,NA,TGTGCCAGCAGCCAACCGATACAGGGGGCTAGGGACACTGAAGCTTTCTTT,CASSQPIQGARDTEAFF
TRBJ1-2,TRBV2,NA,many,TGTGCCAGCAGTGGGCAGGGAGAGGTCTACACCTTC,CASSGQGEVYTF
TRBJ2-3,TRBV7-7,NA,NA,TGTGCCAGCAGTTTCACGACGGAGGCAGATACGCAGTATTTT,CASSFTTEADTQYF
TRBJ1-4,TRBV19,NA,NA,TGTGCCAGTTGGAAGGGCAGAAATGAAAAACTGTTTTTT,CASWKGRNEKLFF